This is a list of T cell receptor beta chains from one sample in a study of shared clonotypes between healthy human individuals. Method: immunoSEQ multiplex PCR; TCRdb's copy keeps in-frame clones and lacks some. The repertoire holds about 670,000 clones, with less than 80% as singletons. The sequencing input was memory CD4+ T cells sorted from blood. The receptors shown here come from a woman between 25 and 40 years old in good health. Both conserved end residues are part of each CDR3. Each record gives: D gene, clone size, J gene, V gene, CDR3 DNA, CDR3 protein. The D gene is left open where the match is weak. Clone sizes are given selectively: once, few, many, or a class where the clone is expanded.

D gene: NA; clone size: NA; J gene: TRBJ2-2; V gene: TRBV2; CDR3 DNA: TGTGCCAGCAGCAGGTACACCGGGGAGCTGTTTTTT; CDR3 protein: CASSRYTGELFF
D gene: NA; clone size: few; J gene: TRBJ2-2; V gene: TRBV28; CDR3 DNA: TGTGCCAGCACAGTGAGGGGGGTTACCGCCGGGGAGCTGTTTTTT; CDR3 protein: CASTVRGVTAGELFF
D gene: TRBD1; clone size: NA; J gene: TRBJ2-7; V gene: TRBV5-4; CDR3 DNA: TGTGCCAGCAGCTTGGGACAGGGTTTCTACGAGCAGTACTTC; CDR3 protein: CASSLGQGFYEQYF
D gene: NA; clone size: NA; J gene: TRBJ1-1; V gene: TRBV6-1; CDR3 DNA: TGTGCCAGCAGTGAGAGGACAGTTACCACTGAAGCTTTCTTT; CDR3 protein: CASSERTVTTEAFF
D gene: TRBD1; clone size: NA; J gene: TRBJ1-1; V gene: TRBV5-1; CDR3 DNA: TGCGCCAGCAGCTTGGGTGACAGGGATCTCACTGAAGCTTTCTTT; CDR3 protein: CASSLGDRDLTEAFF
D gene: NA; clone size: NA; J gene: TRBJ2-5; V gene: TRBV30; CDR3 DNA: TGTGCCTGGAGGGGGGGCCGAGAGACCCAGTACTTC; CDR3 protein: CAWRGGRETQYF
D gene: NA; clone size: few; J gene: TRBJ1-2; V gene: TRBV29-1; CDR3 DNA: TGCAGCGTTGGACGGGCTAACTATGGCTACACCTTC; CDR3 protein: CSVGRANYGYTF
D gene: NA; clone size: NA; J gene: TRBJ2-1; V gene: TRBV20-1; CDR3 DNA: TGCAGTGCCGGATCAGCAGAGGAGCAGTTCTTC; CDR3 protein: CSAGSAEEQFF
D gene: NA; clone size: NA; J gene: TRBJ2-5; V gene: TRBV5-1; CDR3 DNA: TGCGCCAGCAGCGGGAAGACAGGAATTAACCAAGAGACCCAGTACTTC; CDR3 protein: CASSGKTGINQETQYF
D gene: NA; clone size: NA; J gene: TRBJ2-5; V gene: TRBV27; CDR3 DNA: TGTGCCAGCATCGCCTCCAGGGTACGGATTGGGACCCAGTACTTC; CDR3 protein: CASIASRVRIGTQYF
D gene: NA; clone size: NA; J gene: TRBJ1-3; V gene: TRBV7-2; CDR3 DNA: TGTGCCAGCAGCTGGGTCAGCACAAACACCATATATTTT; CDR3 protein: CASSWVSTNTIYF
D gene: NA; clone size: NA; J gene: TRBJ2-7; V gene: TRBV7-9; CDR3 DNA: TGTGCCAGCAGCTTACTGGGGAGCTACGAGCAGTACTTC; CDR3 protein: CASSLLGSYEQYF
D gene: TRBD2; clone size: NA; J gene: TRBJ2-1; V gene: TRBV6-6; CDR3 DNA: TGTGCCAGCAGCCAAGCGGGAGTGGCCTACAATGAGCAGTTCTTC; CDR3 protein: CASSQAGVAYNEQFF
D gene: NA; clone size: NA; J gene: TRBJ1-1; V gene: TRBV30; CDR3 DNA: TGTGCCTGGAGTGGACAGGACGACACTGAAGCTTTCTTT; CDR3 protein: CAWSGQDDTEAFF
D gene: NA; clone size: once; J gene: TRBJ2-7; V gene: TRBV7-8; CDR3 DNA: TGTGCCAGCAGCCCCTCCCATCTTGTTCAATACGAGCAGTACTTC; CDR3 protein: CASSPSHLVQYEQYF
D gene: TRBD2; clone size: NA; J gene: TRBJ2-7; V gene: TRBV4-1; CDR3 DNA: TGCGCCAGCAGCCAAGCGGCTAGCGGTACCTACGAGCAGTACTTC; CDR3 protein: CASSQAASGTYEQYF
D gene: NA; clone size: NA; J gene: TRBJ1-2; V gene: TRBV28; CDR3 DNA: TGTGCCAGCATTCAGGGCTCTTTCTCTGTCGACTACACCTTC; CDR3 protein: CASIQGSFSVDYTF
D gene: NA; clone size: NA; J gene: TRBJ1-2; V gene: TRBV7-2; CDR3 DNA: TGTGCCAGCAGCTTGACAGGAGACTATGGCTACACCTTC; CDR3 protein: CASSLTGDYGYTF
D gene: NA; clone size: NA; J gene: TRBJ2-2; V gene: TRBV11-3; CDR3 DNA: TGTGCCAGCAGCTTAGGGACGAACACCGGGGAGCTGTTTTTT; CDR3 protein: CASSLGTNTGELFF
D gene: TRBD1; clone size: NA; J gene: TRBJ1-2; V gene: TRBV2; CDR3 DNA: TGTGCCAGCACCGAGACAGGGGCTGGCTACACCTTC; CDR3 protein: CASTETGAGYTF
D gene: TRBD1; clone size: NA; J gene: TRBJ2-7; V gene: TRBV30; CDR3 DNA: TGTGCCTGGAGACAGGGGGCTAAGGACGAGCAGTACTTC; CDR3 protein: CAWRQGAKDEQYF
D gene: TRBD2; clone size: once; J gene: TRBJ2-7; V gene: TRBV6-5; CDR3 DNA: TGTGCCAGCAGTTATCGCGCTAGCGGCCGCTACGAGCAGTACTTC; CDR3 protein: CASSYRASGRYEQYF
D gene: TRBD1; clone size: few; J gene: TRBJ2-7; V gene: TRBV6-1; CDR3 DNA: TGTGCCAGCAGTGACGAGGAACAGGGGGTACCCTACGAGCAGTACTTC; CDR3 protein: CASSDEEQGVPYEQYF
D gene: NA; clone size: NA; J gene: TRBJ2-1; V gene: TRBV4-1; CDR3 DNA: TGCGCCAGCAGCAGTCCCTACTCCTACAATGAGCAGTTCTTC; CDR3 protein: CASSSPYSYNEQFF
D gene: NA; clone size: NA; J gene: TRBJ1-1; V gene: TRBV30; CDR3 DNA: TGTGCCGGTAGCGGGGGAGACAGTTTCGACACTGAAGCTTTCTTT; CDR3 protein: CAGSGGDSFDTEAFF
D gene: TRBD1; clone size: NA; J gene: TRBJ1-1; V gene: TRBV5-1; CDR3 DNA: TGCGCCAGCAGCCCCGGACAGGGATTCATGAACACTGAAGCTTTCTTT; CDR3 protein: CASSPGQGFMNTEAFF
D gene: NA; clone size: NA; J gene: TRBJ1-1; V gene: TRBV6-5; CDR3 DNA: TGTGCCAGCAGTTCATTCGGGCGAAGCTCTGAAGCTTTCTTT; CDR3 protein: CASSSFGRSSEAFF
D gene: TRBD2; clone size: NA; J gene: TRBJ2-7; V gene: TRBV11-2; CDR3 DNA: TGTGCCAGCAGCCCGGGTGGACTAGCGGGAGTTCGAGAGCAGTACTTC; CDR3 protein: CASSPGGLAGVREQYF
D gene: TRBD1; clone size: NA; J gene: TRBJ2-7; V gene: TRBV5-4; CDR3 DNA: TGTGCCAGCACGCTGGGGCCAGTCAGGGGGCCGGGAAGCTCCTACGAGCAGTACTTC; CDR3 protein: CASTLGPVRGPGSSYEQYF
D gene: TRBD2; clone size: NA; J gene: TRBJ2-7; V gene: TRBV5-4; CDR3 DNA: TGTGCCAGCAGTCCGGGAGGCCGGGAGGCGAAGCAGTACTTC; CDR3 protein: CASSPGGREAKQYF
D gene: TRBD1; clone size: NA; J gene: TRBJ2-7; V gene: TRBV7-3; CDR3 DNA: TGTGCCAGCAGCTTAACCGGGGACAGATCCTACGAGCAGTACTTC; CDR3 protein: CASSLTGDRSYEQYF
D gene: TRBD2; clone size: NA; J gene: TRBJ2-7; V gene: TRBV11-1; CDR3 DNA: TGTGCCAGCAGCATTCGAGCGGGAGGCCCCTACGAGCAGTACTTC; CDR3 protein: CASSIRAGGPYEQYF
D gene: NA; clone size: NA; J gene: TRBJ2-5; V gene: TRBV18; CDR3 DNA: TGTGCCAGCTCACCCCCCCGGGGTAGCCAAACACAAGAGACCCAGTACTTC; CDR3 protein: CASSPPRGSQTQETQYF
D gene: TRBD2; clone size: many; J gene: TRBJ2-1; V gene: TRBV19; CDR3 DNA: TGTGCCAGTAGTGATACTAGCGGGAGATACAATGAGCAGTTCTTC; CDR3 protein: CASSDTSGRYNEQFF
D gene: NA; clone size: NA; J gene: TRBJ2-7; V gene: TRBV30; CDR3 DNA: TGTGCCTGGAGTCTAGGGGTGGGCGAGCAGTACTTC; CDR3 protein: CAWSLGVGEQYF